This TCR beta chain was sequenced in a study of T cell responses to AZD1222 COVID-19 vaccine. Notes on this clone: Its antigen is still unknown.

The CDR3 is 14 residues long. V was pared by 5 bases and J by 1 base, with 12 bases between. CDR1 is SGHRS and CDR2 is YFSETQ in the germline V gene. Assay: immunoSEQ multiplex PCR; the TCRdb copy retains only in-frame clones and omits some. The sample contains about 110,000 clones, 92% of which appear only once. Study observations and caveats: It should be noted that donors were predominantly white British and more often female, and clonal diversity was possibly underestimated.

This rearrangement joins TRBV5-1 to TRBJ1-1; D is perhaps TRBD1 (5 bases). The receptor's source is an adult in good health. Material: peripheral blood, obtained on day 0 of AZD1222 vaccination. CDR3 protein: CASSSGTGNTEAFF. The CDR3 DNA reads TGCGCCAGCAGTTCAGGGACTGGGAACACTGAAGCTTTCTTT.